Shown below are 32 T cell receptor beta chains from a single sample sequenced in a study of T-cell reconstitution after alpha-beta-depleted transplantation in children. Using unique molecular identifiers, the investigators prepared the TCRbeta library. TCRdb passed the PCR reads through MiXCR, listing each CDR3 protein once. The sample has 750,000 to 950,000 distinct CDR3 sequences, 16% seen once. The sequencing used PBMCs, mostly from graft donor cells, collected 360 days after TCRalphabeta/CD19-depleted stem cell transplant. The receptors were sampled from a male patient younger than 18 who had a stem cell transplant for acute lymphoblastic leukemia, so the T cells may come from the graft donor.

J is TRBJ2-7 and V is TRBV2; 14 positions agree with TRBD2. V shed 6 bases, J shed 7 bases, and the junction held 20 bases outside the gene matches. The CDR3 loop spans 19 amino acids. The germline CDR1 and CDR2 sequences are SNHLY and FYNNEI. The CDR3 DNA reads as TGTGCCAGCAGGCCGGGACTAGCGGGAGAAAGAGCCTGGAAGGAGGAGCAGTACTTC. Protein sequence: CASRPGLAGERAWKEEQYF.

V and J are TRBV20-1 and TRBJ2-2; 14 bases align to TRBD2. Looked up from germline, CDR1 is DFQATT and CDR2 is SNEGSKA (reference sequence). The ends lost 3 bases at V and 7 bases at J; junction bases unmatched: 16. CDR3 length equals 19 residues. CDR3 nucleotides: TGCAGTGCTAGTAAAAGGGGGACTAGCGGGAGTATGTTTGGCGGGGAGCTGTTTTTT. Translation gives CSASKRGTSGSMFGGELFF.

The sample holds a few counts of this clonotype. The chain employs TRBV19 and TRBJ2-6, with 9 positions matching TRBD1. From germline, CDR1 is LNHDA and CDR2 SQIVND (reference sequence). The CDR3 extends over 17 amino acids. The ends lost 5 bases at V and 3 bases at J; junction bases unmatched: 8. CDR3 sequence reads: CASSGDRGLNGANVLTF. As DNA, the CDR3 is TGTGCCAGTAGTGGCGACAGGGGGTTAAATGGGGCCAACGTCCTGACTTTC.

This clonotype was counted ten times or more. The V gene is TRBV20-1, the J gene TRBJ2-7; 9 positions match TRBD2. CDR3 size: 15 residues. The ends lost 2 bases at V and 1 base at J; junction bases unmatched: 6. CDR1 and CDR2 (germline): DFQATT, SNEGSKA (reference sequence). This CDR3 reads CSARLRTSASYEQYF. CDR3 DNA sequence: TGCAGTGCTAGACTTAGGACTAGCGCATCCTACGAGCAGTACTTC.

The genes are TRBV7-9 and TRBJ2-1; D is ambiguous. CDR1 and CDR2 (germline): SEHNR, FQNEAQ (reference sequence). V lost 2 bases to trimming and J lost 6 bases, with 8 bases between them. CDR3 size: 13 residues. CDR3 residues: CASSLIDSNEQFF. In DNA, the CDR3 is TGTGCCAGCAGCTTAATAGACTCCAATGAGCAGTTCTTC.

The gene calls are TRBV11-2 and TRBJ2-7, with TRBD1 as a possible D gene (5 bases). Deletions cut 1 base from V and 7 bases from J, with 17 bases between. The length of the CDR3 is 15 residues. Germline CDR1 is SGHAT and CDR2 is FQNNGV. CDR3 DNA: TGTGCCAGCAGCTTAGTGACAGTCAGTCGTGGAGAGCAGTACTTC. Protein product: CASSLVTVSRGEQYF. Based on the CDR3 plus reference TRBV11-2 and TRBJ2-7, the full variable domain is EAGVAQSPRYKIIEKRQSVAFWCNPISGHATLYWYQQILGQGPKLLIQFQNNGVVDDSQLPKDRFSAERLKGVDSTLKIQPAKLEDSAVYLCASSLVTVSRGEQYFGPGTRLTVT.

In its sample, this clonotype was seen a few times. This rearrangement joins TRBV5-1 to TRBJ2-1, with TRBD2 as a possible D gene (6 bases). The CDR3 totals 13 residues. Germline V gene lookup returns CDR1 SGHRS and CDR2 YFSETQ. The V end lost 1 base, the J end lost 10 bases, and 12 bases lay between the germline ends. This CDR3 is CASSLFWREEQFF. In DNA form, the CDR3 reads TGCGCCAGCAGCTTGTTCTGGCGGGAAGAGCAGTTCTTC.

This clonotype was detected only a few times. The V and J genes are TRBV4-1 and TRBJ2-7; D is ambiguous. Germline CDR1 MGHRA, CDR2 YSYEKL. V dropped 0 bases and J dropped 2 bases, with 11 bases sitting between them. This CDR3 comprises 15 residues. The CDR3 nucleotides read TGCGCCAGCAGCCAAGAAGCCCGGGCCACCTACGAGCAGTACTTC. This codes for CASSQEARATYEQYF.

The chain recombines TRBV5-1 with TRBJ2-3, with D unresolved. Trimming shortened V by 0 bases and J by 6 bases, and 11 bases separated the two germline ends. The CDR3 covers 14 residues. The germline CDR1 and CDR2 sequences are SGHRS and YFSETQ. The CDR3 nucleotides read TGCGCCAGCAGCTTGGAGGAGTCCTGGGATACGCAGTATTTT. Its protein product is CASSLEESWDTQYF.

This clonotype appeared a few times. The chain is built from TRBV7-3 and TRBJ2-7; 11 bases agree with TRBD2. Trimming removed 5 bases from V and 4 bases from J; junction bases left unmatched: 25. The CDR3 runs to 21 residues. The germline CDR1 and CDR2 sequences are SGHTA and FQGTGA. In DNA form, the CDR3 reads TGTGCCAGCAGCCAGATTATATATAAGGGACTAGCGGACCTGAGGGGATACGAGCAGTACTTC. Translating it yields CASSQIIYKGLADLRGYEQYF.

This clonotype showed up just a few times. This sequence joins TRBV6-6 and TRBJ2-5; D might be TRBD1 (8 bases). Germline values: CDR1 MNHNY, CDR2 SVGAGI (reference sequence). The CDR3 sequence is 12 residues long. V lost 11 bases to trimming and J lost 5 bases, with 15 bases between them. This chain's CDR3 is CASQGGGETQYF. The DNA for the CDR3 is TGTGCCTCACAGGGGGGGGGCGAGACCCAGTACTTC.

The V and J genes are TRBV2 and TRBJ2-7; D is possibly TRBD2 (6 bases). Deletions cut 4 bases from V and 4 bases from J, with 20 bases between. The CDR3 runs 16 residues. The V gene's germline CDR1 is SNHLY and CDR2 FYNNEI. The CDR3 region is CASSVRLTSRPYEQYF. CDR3 in DNA: TGTGCCAGCAGTGTTAGACTTACTAGCCGCCCGTACGAGCAGTACTTC.

This clonotype was seen more than once but under ten times. The CDR3 nucleotides are TGTGCCAGTAGTATATTTGCCCTAGGGGGAAGCGGGAATGAGGCGTTCTTC. Its protein is CASSIFALGGSGNEAFF. The V call is TRBV19, the J call TRBJ2-1; a weak D match, TRBD2 (7 bases). This CDR3 region has 17 residues. Germline CDR1 LNHDA, CDR2 SQIVND (reference sequence). V shed 2 bases and J shed 15 bases, with 29 bases lying between them. The full variable domain, completed using reference TRBV19 and TRBJ2-1, is DGGITQSPKYLFRKEGQNVTLSCEQNLNHDAMYWYRQDPGQGLRLIYYSQIVNDFQKGDIAEGYSVSREKKESFPLTVTSAQKNPTAFYLCASSIFALGGSGNEAFFGPGTRLTVL.

This clonotype was detected only a few times. This chain connects TRBV12-3 or TRBV12-4 to TRBJ2-1; TRBD1 aligns across 7 bases. V trimming: 2 bases; J trimming: 0 bases; junction bases outside the gene matches: 1. The CDR3 is made up of 15 amino acids. The DNA of the CDR3 is TGTGCCAGCAGTTTATACAGGGGCTCCTACAATGAGCAGTTCTTC. Residues: CASSLYRGSYNEQFF.

The V call is TRBV10-1, the J call TRBJ2-2; TRBD1 matches 8 bases. The CDR3 sequence is 18 residues long. The trim removed 7 bases at V and 2 bases at J, leaving 15 bases unmatched. From germline, CDR1 is WNHNN and CDR2 SYGVQD (reference sequence). CDR3 DNA sequence: TGCGCCAGCAACAGGACAGGGAAGGTTGTCCCTAACACCGGGGAGCTGTTTTTT. It codes for CASNRTGKVVPNTGELFF.

This clonotype was seen many times. The rearrangement links TRBV12-3 or TRBV12-4 to TRBJ2-3, with 7 positions matching TRBD2. This CDR3 is built from 14 residues. V lost 4 bases, J lost 2 bases, and 3 bases stayed unmatched. DNA of the CDR3: TGTGCCAGCAGTTATGGACTAGTCACAGATACGCAGTATTTT. Its translation is CASSYGLVTDTQYF.

The rearrangement links TRBV5-1 to TRBJ2-6; TRBD2 agrees at 7 bases. After removal of 4 bases from V and 8 bases from J, the junction contained 9 bases not matched to a gene. The CDR3 is 15 residues long. Germline CDR1 reads SGHRS; CDR2 reads YFSETQ. CDR3 protein: CASSPSGGATNVLTF. The CDR3 bases are TGCGCCAGCAGCCCTAGCGGAGGCGCGACCAACGTCCTGACTTTC.

The chain links TRBV24-1 to TRBJ2-2; D unresolved. V was pared by 7 bases and J by 4 bases, with 12 bases between. CDR1 and CDR2 (germline): KGHDR, SFDVKD. CDR3 size: 14 residues. The chain's CDR3 is CATRSAVLTGELFF. The CDR3 region has the DNA TGTGCCACCAGGTCCGCAGTCCTCACCGGGGAGCTGTTTTTT.

The chain links TRBV11-2 to TRBJ2-2, with TRBD1 matching 8 bases. The CDR3 has 17 amino acids. Germline assignment: CDR1 SGHAT and CDR2 FQNNGV. Trimming cost V 4 bases and J 3 bases; bases outside gene matches: 10. The DNA for the CDR3 is TGTGCCAGCAGCTCCATTGACAGGGGATTCGACACCGGGGAGCTGTTTTTT. Translation gives CASSSIDRGFDTGELFF.

The sample holds a few counts of this clonotype. The chain employs TRBV6-5 and TRBJ2-7, with D tentatively TRBD1 (6 bases). V gave up 0 bases and J gave up 2 bases, with 8 bases separating them. This CDR3 has 14 amino acids. CDR1 and CDR2 (germline): MNHEY, SVGAGI. This CDR3 reads CASSYSNRAYEQYF. CDR3 DNA sequence: TGTGCCAGCAGTTACTCCAACAGGGCCTACGAGCAGTACTTC.

This clonotype turned up a few times. This chain connects TRBV12-3 or TRBV12-4 to TRBJ2-4, with no clear D. V was clipped by 5 bases and J by 3 bases, with 8 bases between them. The CDR3 is made up of 13 amino acids. The CDR3 is CASSQAGKNIQYF. The CDR3 region has the DNA TGTGCCAGCAGTCAAGCAGGCAAAAACATTCAGTACTTC.

This clonotype has only a few counts. The chain carries TRBV5-1 and TRBJ2-1, with D uncertain. Between the trimmed V and J ends, which lost 4 bases and 4 bases, there was a span of 15 bases. CDR1 is SGHRS and CDR2 is YFSETQ in the germline V gene. The CDR3 has 15 residues. The CDR3 loop is CASSPGRLGYNEQFF. Here the CDR3 DNA reads TGCGCCAGCAGCCCAGGACGGCTAGGATACAATGAGCAGTTCTTC.

Only one count was recorded for this clonotype. V is TRBV9 and J is TRBJ1-1; D might be TRBD1 (6 bases). Trimming left V 0 bases short and J 3 bases short, with 15 bases between. Germline V lookup: CDR1 SGDLS, CDR2 YYNGEE. There are 16 residues in the CDR3. CDR3 region: CASSVGVGGIHTEAFF. In DNA, the CDR3 is TGTGCCAGCAGCGTAGGGGTAGGGGGTATTCACACTGAAGCTTTCTTT.

The chain recombines TRBV12-3 or TRBV12-4 with TRBJ2-7, with D maybe TRBD1 (5 bases). This CDR3 contains 14 residues. V lost 4 bases, J lost 4 bases, and 14 bases lay in between. The CDR3 sequence is CASSYGASGYEQYF. The CDR3 DNA reads as TGTGCCAGCAGTTATGGGGCTAGTGGGTACGAGCAGTACTTC.

The chain links TRBV4-1 to TRBJ2-7; TRBD1 might be the D (5 bases). This CDR3 region has 16 residues. V was trimmed by 0 bases and J by 3 bases, leaving 15 bases between them. Germline lookup yields CDR1 MGHRA and CDR2 YSYEKL. The CDR3 sequence is CASSQDWKGRYYEQYF. Written as DNA, the CDR3 is TGCGCCAGCAGCCAAGATTGGAAGGGGCGATACTACGAGCAGTACTTC.

V is TRBV24-1 and J is TRBJ2-1; TRBD1 is a possible D gene (6 bases). The ends were cut back, 5 bases at V and 4 bases at J, with 11 bases in the middle. This CDR3 is 14 amino acids long. CDR1 is KGHDR and CDR2 is SFDVKD in the germline V gene. CDR3 bases: TGTGCCACCAGTGTGGGCAGGGGTTACAATGAGCAGTTCTTC. Protein: CATSVGRGYNEQFF.

The gene calls are TRBV7-3 and TRBJ2-2, with D tentatively TRBD1 (6 bases). Germline V lookup: CDR1 SGHTA, CDR2 FQGTGA. CDR3 length: 13 amino acids. Trimming stripped 4 bases from V and 6 bases from J, with 9 bases between. The CDR3 reads CASSCRGPGELFF. CDR3 nucleotides: TGTGCCAGCAGCTGCAGGGGCCCCGGGGAGCTGTTTTTT.

The V gene is TRBV7-8, the J gene TRBJ2-1, with D tentatively TRBD2 (5 bases). Per the germline V gene, CDR1 is SGHVS and CDR2 is FQNEAQ. This CDR3 comprises 14 residues. V lost 5 bases, J lost 5 bases, and 13 bases lay in between. The CDR3 sequence: CASSHTDWNNEQFF. Written as DNA, the CDR3 is TGTGCCAGCAGCCATACGGACTGGAACAATGAGCAGTTCTTC. The whole variable domain, filled in from reference TRBV7-8 and TRBJ2-1, reads GAGVSQSPRYKVAKRGQDVALRCDPISGHVSLFWYQQALGQGPEFLTYFQNEAQLDKSGLPSDRFFAERPEGSVSTLKIQRTQQEDSAVYLCASSHTDWNNEQFFGPGTRLTVL.

V and J are TRBV5-8 and TRBJ1-2, with 7 positions matching TRBD1. Germline loops: CDR1 SGHTS, CDR2 YDEGEE. The trim removed 2 bases at V and 4 bases at J, leaving 2 bases unmatched. This CDR3 has 13 residues. The CDR3 nucleotides are TGTGCCAGCAGCTTCTCAGGGGGCTATGGCTACACCTTC. It yields the protein CASSFSGGYGYTF.

This clonotype has just a few counts. This sequence joins TRBV9 and TRBJ2-1; D remains unclear. CDR1 and CDR2 from the germline V gene are SGDLS and YYNGEE. V was pared by 0 bases and J by 3 bases, with 7 bases between. The CDR3 is 14 residues long. The CDR3 DNA follows: TGTGCCAGCAGCGTAGAAGGCAGCTACAATGAGCAGTTCTTC. It translates to CASSVEGSYNEQFF. Full variable domain (missing parts from reference TRBV9 and TRBJ2-1): DSGVTQTPKHLITATGQRVTLRCSPRSGDLSVYWYQQSLDQGLQFLIQYYNGEERAKGNILERFSAQQFPDLHSELNLSSLELGDSALYFCASSVEGSYNEQFFGPGTRLTVL.

This clonotype has just a few counts. The genes are TRBV7-9 and TRBJ2-2, with TRBD2 as a possible D gene (6 bases). V lost 7 bases to trimming and J lost 11 bases, with 20 bases between them. The V gene's germline CDR1 is SEHNR and CDR2 FQNEAQ (reference sequence). This CDR3 contains 14 residues. The CDR3 nucleotides are TGTGCCAGCAAGGTTCCCCCTAGGGAGGAAGAGCTGTTTTTT. Translated, it gives CASKVPPREEELFF.

This clonotype appeared a few times. The chain is built from TRBV5-8 and TRBJ2-1; D is perhaps TRBD1 or TRBD2 (6 bases each). Germline V gives CDR1 SGHTS, CDR2 YDEGEE. The CDR3 is 17 amino acids. V was clipped by 0 bases and J by 3 bases, with 16 bases between them. Here the CDR3 reads CASSLGLVADSYNEQFF. In DNA, the CDR3 is TGTGCCAGCAGCTTGGGTTTAGTAGCGGACAGCTACAATGAGCAGTTCTTC.